Shown below are 16 T cell receptor beta chains from a single sample sequenced in a study of STAT5B mutations in CD4+ large granular lymphocyte leukemia (dated by TCRdb to between 2020 and 2023). Preparation of the library involved the immunoSEQ multiplex PCR assay. TCRdb took this table from immuneACCESS and kept in-frame rearrangements with V and J called. Such tables lack part of the clones; where checked against another copy, unresolved V genes explain under half of the gap, and the rest is unexplained. In all, the sample holds 30,000 to 35,000 clones, and 87% of those were seen once. The ten largest clones take up about 3.2% of the sample. Sequenced material: CD4+ T cells from blood buffy coats. The source is a human donor in good health.

The chain has TRBV15 and TRBJ2-1, with TRBD1 matching 11 bases. CDR3 size: 15 residues. CDR1 is LNHNV, CDR2 YYDKDF, per germline (reference sequence). After removal of 5 bases from V and 6 bases from J, the junction contained 6 bases not matched to a gene. The CDR3 nucleotides are TGTGCCACCAGCCGGACGGGGACAGGGGGCAATGAGCAGTTCTTC. Protein: CATSRTGTGGNEQFF.

The chain carries TRBV2 and TRBJ2-1, with 10 bases matching TRBD2. With V trimmed by 6 bases and J by 8 bases, 7 bases remained unmatched. Germline V gene lookup returns CDR1 SNHLY and CDR2 FYNNEI. The CDR3 consists of 14 residues. CDR3 bases: TGTGCCAGCAGGGGAGCGGGAGGGCCGGATGAGCAGTTCTTC. Translated, it gives CASRGAGGPDEQFF.

The V and J genes are TRBV5-1 and TRBJ2-1, with 11 nucleotides matching TRBD2. The CDR3 consists of 15 residues. V was pared by 2 bases and J by 6 bases, with 4 bases of the junction left unmatched. The germline V gene encodes CDR1 SGHRS and CDR2 YFSETQ. The CDR3 nucleotides read TGCGCCAGCAGCTTAGCTAGCGGGAGGCTCAATGAGCAGTTCTTC. Protein product: CASSLASGRLNEQFF.

The chain joins TRBV4-1 to TRBJ2-5; D may be TRBD1 or TRBD2 (5 bases each). V gave up 3 bases and J gave up 5 bases, with 16 bases separating them. Per the germline V gene, CDR1 is MGHRA and CDR2 is YSYEKL. This CDR3 is 15 amino acids long. In DNA form, the CDR3 reads TGCGCCAGCAGCCAGGCCGGGACCGAAGGGGAGACCCAGTACTTC. Amino acids: CASSQAGTEGETQYF.

The chain couples TRBV5-5 to TRBJ2-6; 7 nucleotides agree with TRBD1. Germline V lookup: CDR1 SGHKS, CDR2 YYEKEE (reference sequence). The CDR3 is made up of 14 amino acids. V gave up 3 bases and J gave up 9 bases; unmatched junction bases: 6. The CDR3 is CASSSGDSNNVLTF. In nucleotides, the CDR3 is TGTGCCAGCAGCTCTGGGGACAGTAACAACGTCCTGACTTTC.

J is TRBJ2-5 and V is TRBV21-1; the D call in the table, TRBD1, was not verified against the DNA. The J call may be incorrect, as the DNA end agrees better with TRBJ2-7. TRBV21-1 is assigned pseudogene status. This CDR3 comprises 17 residues. The CDR3, as DNA: TGTGCCAGCAGCAATTTGGGACAGAAACCCAGCTCCTACGAGCAGTACTTC. Translation gives CASSNLGQKPSSYEQYF.

The J gene is TRBJ2-2, the V gene TRBV30; 7 bases align to TRBD2. CDR1 GTSNPN and CDR2 SVGIG come from the germline V gene (reference sequence). CDR3 length: 15 residues. The V segment lost 4 bases and the J segment 3 bases; nucleotides outside the gene matches: 8. CDR3 loop: CAWTVGRGYTGELFF. CDR3 sequence (DNA): TGTGCCTGGACCGTAGGGAGGGGATACACCGGGGAGCTGTTTTTT.

The chain carries TRBV27 and TRBJ2-1, with 16 bases lining up with TRBD2. CDR1 and CDR2 (germline): MNHEY, SMNVEV (reference sequence). Unmatched junction bases numbered 8, after V lost 6 bases and J lost 6 bases. The CDR3 length is 17 residues. The CDR3 here is CASSPPGLAGGGNEQFF. The CDR3 DNA reads as TGTGCCAGCAGCCCCCCGGGACTAGCGGGAGGGGGCAATGAGCAGTTCTTC.

This chain joins TRBV5-1 and TRBJ1-5; a weak D match, TRBD1 (5 bases). Between the trimmed V and J ends, which lost 5 bases and 5 bases, there was a span of 11 bases. This CDR3 spans 13 amino acids. Per the germline V gene, CDR1 is SGHRS and CDR2 is YFSETQ. CDR3 sequence (DNA): TGCGCCAGCAGATCAGGGTTTGATCAGCCCCAGCATTTT. Amino acids: CASRSGFDQPQHF.

The J gene is TRBJ1-1, the V gene TRBV10-1; no clear D gene. Between the trimmed V and J ends, which lost 2 bases and 4 bases, there was a span of 5 bases. The germline V gene has CDR1 WNHNN and CDR2 SYGVQD (reference sequence). The CDR3 length is 12 residues. In DNA form, the CDR3 reads TGCGCCAGCAGTGAGACGGGCACTGAAGCTTTCTTT. Translated: CASSETGTEAFF.

The chain carries TRBV6-1 and TRBJ1-1, with unresolved D. CDR3 length: 12 residues. The V end was cut by 8 bases, the J end by 1 base, with 8 bases between. Per the germline V gene, CDR1 is MNHNS and CDR2 is SASEGT. CDR3 sequence (DNA): TGTGCCAGCCGCAGGACGAACACTGAAGCTTTCTTT. Translating it yields CASRRTNTEAFF.

This sequence joins TRBV6-5 and TRBJ2-3; D is tentatively TRBD1 or TRBD2 (5 bases each). With 8 bases removed from V and 1 base from J, the gap between germline ends came to 10 bases. The germline V gene has CDR1 MNHEY and CDR2 SVGAGI. The CDR3 length is 13 residues. Here the CDR3 DNA reads TGTGCCAGCCAGGGACCCGGCACAGATACGCAGTATTTT. It translates to CASQGPGTDTQYF.

The chain couples TRBV19 to TRBJ2-1; 8 positions agree with TRBD2. V was pared by 5 bases and J by 15 bases, with 18 bases of the junction left unmatched. The CDR3 length is 15 residues. The germline V gene has CDR1 LNHDA and CDR2 SQIVND (reference sequence). CDR3 nucleotides: TGTGCCAGTAGTCCCGAGTGGAGGAGCGGGAGTTATGGGTTCTTC. Residues: CASSPEWRSGSYGFF.

The J gene is TRBJ2-5, the V gene TRBV7-2; no reliable D call. This CDR3 has 13 residues. Between the trimmed V and J ends, which lost 4 bases and 8 bases, there was a span of 14 bases. From germline, CDR1 is SGHTA and CDR2 FQGNSA. The CDR3 sequence: CASSSRPPNTQYF. CDR3 sequence (DNA): TGTGCCAGCAGCTCGCGACCCCCTAATACCCAGTACTTC. Full variable domain (rest looked up from reference TRBV7-2 and TRBJ2-5): GAGVSQSPSNKVTEKGKDVELRCDPISGHTALYWYRQSLGQGLEFLIYFQGNSAPDKSGLPSDRFSAERTGGSVSTLTIQRTQQEDSAVYLCASSSRPPNTQYFGPGTRLLVL.

The chain is built from TRBV10-3 and TRBJ1-2; 10 bases are shared with TRBD1. The germline V gene encodes CDR1 ENHRY and CDR2 SYGVKD. The CDR3 spans 12 residues. The junction had 2 bases not matched to a gene; V was cut back by 7 bases and J by 6 bases. The CDR3 bases are TGTGCCATCACGGGGACAGGGGATGGCTACACCTTC. It is translated as CAITGTGDGYTF.

CDR3 amino acids: CTSSKGGLAGVIGELFF. As DNA, the CDR3 is TGCACCAGCAGCAAAGGGGGGTTAGCGGGAGTGATCGGGGAGCTGTTTTTT. The chain is built from TRBV1 and TRBJ2-2; the table's D call, TRBD2, was not checked against the DNA. TRBV1 is a recognized pseudogene. The CDR3 consists of 17 residues.